What follows describes a single T cell receptor (beta chain). Its antigen is still unknown. The data stem from a study of shared clonotypes between healthy human individuals. Overall study results and limits: Some clonotypes were shared by all four sorted-subset donors, while others were not shared. The non-shared ones had lower generation probabilities than the shared ones.

On sorted subsets, replicate PCRs used 150 to 250 ng DNA, or 25,000 to 35,000 T cell genomes. Assay used: immunoSEQ multiplex PCR; TCRdb lists only in-frame clones, some missing. The sample holds millions of clones, approximately 90% seen once. Deletions cut 6 bases from V and 1 base from J, with 12 bases between. The germline V gene encodes CDR1 WSHSY and CDR2 SAAADI. This CDR3 is 14 amino acids long. This chain uses TRBV10-2 with TRBJ1-1; D is perhaps TRBD1 (6 bases). The TCR was taken from a man younger than 35 in good health. What was sequenced was naive CD4+ T cells sorted from blood. Sample subset: CD45RA+ positively selected. The CDR3 loop reads CASSDLQGNTEAFF. The CDR3 DNA reads TGCGCCAGCAGCGACTTACAGGGGAACACTGAAGCTTTCTTT.